Sequencing of this TCR beta chain was carried out in a study of vaccination and CD4 T cells after COVID-19. Across the whole study: Overlapping spike peptides served as the stimulus for the cells. These peptides came from SARS-CoV-2 and from the common cold coronaviruses HCoV-NL63, HCoV-OC43 and HCoV-229E.

Treatment noted: approximately nine-day PBMC culture with coronavirus spike peptide pools or control peptides (ViraFEST assay). TCR sequencing followed the expansion of antigen-specific T cells with peptide pools in ViraFEST. This CDR3 comprises 15 residues. In germline, CDR1 is SNHLY, CDR2 FYNNEI. V dropped 6 bases and J dropped 3 bases, with 14 bases sitting between them. Oncomine TCR Beta short-read sequencing was applied to DNA from cultured CD4+ T cells. Investigators obtained genomic DNA by extraction from cultured CD4+ T cells. TCRdb reanalysed the PCR reads using MiXCR and keeps one entry per CDR3 protein. The table includes about 27,000 distinct CDR3 sequences, roughly 60% detected once. Overall study results and limits: Spike mono-reactive status applied to 304 of 307 vaccine-specific clones in convalescent patients.

Comment on this clonotype: Its antigen is unidentified.

This material consisted of CD4+ T cells from blood, cultured in vitro, taken after SARS-CoV-2 vaccination. The chain joins TRBV2 to TRBJ2-2, with D possibly matching TRBD1 (5 bases). The receptor was isolated from a human donor who received a COVID-19 vaccine. CDR3 sequence (DNA): TGTGCCAGCAGCGTTGGACATCCCTACACCGGGGAGCTGTTTTTT. This codes for CASSVGHPYTGELFF.